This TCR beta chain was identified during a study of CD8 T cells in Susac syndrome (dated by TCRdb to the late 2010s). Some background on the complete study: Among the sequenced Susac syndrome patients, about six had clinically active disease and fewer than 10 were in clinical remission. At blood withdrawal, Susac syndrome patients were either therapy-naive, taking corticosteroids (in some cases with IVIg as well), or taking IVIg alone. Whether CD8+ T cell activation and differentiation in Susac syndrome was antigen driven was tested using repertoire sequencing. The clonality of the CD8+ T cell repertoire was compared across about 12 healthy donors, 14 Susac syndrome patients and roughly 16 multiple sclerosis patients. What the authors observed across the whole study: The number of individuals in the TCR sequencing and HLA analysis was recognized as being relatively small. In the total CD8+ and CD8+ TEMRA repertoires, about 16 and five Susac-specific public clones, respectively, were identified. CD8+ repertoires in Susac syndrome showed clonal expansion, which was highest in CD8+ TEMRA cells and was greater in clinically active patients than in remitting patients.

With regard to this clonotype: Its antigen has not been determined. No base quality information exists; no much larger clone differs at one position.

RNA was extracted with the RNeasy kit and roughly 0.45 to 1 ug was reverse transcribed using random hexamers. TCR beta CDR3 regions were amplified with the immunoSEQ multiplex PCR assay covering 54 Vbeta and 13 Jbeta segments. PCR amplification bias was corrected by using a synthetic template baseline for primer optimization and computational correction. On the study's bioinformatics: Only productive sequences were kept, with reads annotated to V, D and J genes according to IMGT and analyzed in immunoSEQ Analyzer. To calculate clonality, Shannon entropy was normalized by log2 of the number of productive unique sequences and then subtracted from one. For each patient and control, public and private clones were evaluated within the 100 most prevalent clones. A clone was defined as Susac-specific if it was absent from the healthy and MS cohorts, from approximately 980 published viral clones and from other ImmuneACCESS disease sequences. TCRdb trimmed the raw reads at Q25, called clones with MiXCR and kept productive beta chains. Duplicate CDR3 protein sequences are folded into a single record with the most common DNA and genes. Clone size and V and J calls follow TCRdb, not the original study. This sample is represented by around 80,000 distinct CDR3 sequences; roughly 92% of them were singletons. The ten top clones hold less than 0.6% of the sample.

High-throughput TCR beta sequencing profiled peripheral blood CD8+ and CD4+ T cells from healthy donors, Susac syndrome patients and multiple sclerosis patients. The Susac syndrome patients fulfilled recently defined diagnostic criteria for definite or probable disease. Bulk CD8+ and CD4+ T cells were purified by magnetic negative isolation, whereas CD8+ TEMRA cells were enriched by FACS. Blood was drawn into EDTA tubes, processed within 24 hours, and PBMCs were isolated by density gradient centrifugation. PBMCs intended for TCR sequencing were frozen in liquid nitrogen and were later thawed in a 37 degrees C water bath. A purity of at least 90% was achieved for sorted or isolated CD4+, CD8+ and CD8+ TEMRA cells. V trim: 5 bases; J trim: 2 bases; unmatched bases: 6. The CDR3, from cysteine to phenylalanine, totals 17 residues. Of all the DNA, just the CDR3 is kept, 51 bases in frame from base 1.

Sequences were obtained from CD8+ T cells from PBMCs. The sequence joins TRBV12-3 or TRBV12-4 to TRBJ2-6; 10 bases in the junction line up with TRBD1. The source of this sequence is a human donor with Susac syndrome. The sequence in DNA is TGTGCCAGCAGTGGGACAGGGGTTTTAGCTGGGGCCAACGTCCTGACTTTC. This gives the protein CASSGTGVLAGANVLTF.